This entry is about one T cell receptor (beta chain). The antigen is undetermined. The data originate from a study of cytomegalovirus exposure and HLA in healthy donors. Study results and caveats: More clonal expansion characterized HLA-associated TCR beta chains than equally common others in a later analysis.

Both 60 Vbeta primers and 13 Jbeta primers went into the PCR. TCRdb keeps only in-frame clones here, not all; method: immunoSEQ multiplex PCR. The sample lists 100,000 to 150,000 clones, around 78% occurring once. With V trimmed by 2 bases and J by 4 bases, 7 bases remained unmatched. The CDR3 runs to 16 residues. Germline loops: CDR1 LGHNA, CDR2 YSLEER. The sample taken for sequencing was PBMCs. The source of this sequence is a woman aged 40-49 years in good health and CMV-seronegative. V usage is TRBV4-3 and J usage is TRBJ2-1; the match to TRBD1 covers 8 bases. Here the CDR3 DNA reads TGCGCCAGCAGCCAAACCGGACAGGGAACTTACAATGAGCAGTTCTTC. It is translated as CASSQTGQGTYNEQFF.